This TCR beta chain was profiled in a study of cytomegalovirus exposure and HLA in healthy donors. The J segment lost 8 bases and the V segment lost 1 base, leaving 4 bases of the junction unmatched. The CDR3 length is 14 residues. CDR1 and CDR2 from the germline V gene are LGHNA and YSLEER. Primers for the PCR totalled 60 Vbeta and 13 Jbeta. Using immunoSEQ multiplex PCR, the repertoire was profiled, and TCRdb retains in-frame clones only, with some absent. This table holds some 150,000 clones, around three quarters found once. The chain couples TRBV4-3 to TRBJ2-4, with 8 bases lining up with TRBD1. Sequenced sample: PBMCs. The clonotype originates from a woman in her fifties or sixties in good health and CMV-seronegative. The CDR3 coding sequence is TGCGCCAGCAGCCAAGGACAGGGGAAGTACATTCAGTACTTC. The encoded protein is CASSQGQGKYIQYF.